This T cell receptor beta chain stems from a study of blood T cell repertoires in COVID-19. Overall study: Acute and convalescent COVID-19 samples came from the United States, Italy and Spain. The cDNA or gDNA used as material had been derived from T cells, B-cell-depleted T cells, or PBMCs.

CDR3 length: 13 residues. Trimming took off 2 bases at V and 4 bases at J, with 8 bases between the two ends. CDR1 is SGHTA, CDR2 FQGTGA, per germline. Study processing details: Estimation of nucleated cell counts relied on the amplification of reference gene primers. Data came from immunoSEQ multiplex PCR; TCRdb stores just in-frame clones and leaves some out. D and trimming were read from the DNA, whereas the V and J calls and clone size are those reported in that table. The sample contains approximately 58,000 clones, roughly 84% of which appear only once. The receptor's source is a man aged 35 to 55 with active COVID-19. Sequencing was performed on peripheral blood. The chain has TRBV7-3 and TRBJ1-2; no clear D gene. CDR3 in amino acids: CASSLGPRYGYTF. The CDR3, as DNA: TGTGCCAGCAGCTTAGGCCCTCGCTATGGCTACACCTTC.